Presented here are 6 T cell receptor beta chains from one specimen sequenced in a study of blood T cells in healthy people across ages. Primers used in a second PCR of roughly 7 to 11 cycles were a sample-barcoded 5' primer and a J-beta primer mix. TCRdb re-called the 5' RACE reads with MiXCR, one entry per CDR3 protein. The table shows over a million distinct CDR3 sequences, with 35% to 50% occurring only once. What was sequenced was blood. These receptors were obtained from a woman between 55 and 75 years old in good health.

The CDR3 loop is CASSPPGQTNEKLFF. The CDR3 nucleotides are TGTGCCAGCAGCCCTCCGGGACAGACTAATGAAAAACTGTTTTTT. The chain uses TRBV3-1 and TRBJ1-4; 7 positions match TRBD1. The CDR3 covers 15 residues. Per the germline V gene, CDR1 is LGHDT and CDR2 is YNNKEL (reference sequence). Germline trimming cut 4 bases from V and 2 bases from J; bases unmatched to any gene: 4. Using reference TRBV3-1 and TRBJ1-4 for the parts outside the CDR3, the full variable domain is DTAVSQTPKYLVTQMGNDKSIKCEQNLGHDTMYWYKQDSKKFLKIMFSYNNKELIINETVPNRFSPKSPDKAHLNLHINSLELGDSAVYFCASSPPGQTNEKLFFGSGTQLSVL.

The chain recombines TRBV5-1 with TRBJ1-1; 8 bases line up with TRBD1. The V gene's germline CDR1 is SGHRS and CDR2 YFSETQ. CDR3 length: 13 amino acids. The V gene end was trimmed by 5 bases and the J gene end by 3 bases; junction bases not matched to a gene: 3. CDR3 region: CASRIQGDTEAFF. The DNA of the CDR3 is TGCGCCAGCAGGATACAGGGGGACACTGAAGCTTTCTTT.

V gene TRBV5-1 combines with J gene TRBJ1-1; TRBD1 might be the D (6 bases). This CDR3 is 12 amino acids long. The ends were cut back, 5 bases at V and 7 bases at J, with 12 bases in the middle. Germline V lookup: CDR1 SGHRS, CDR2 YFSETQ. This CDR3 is CASRIGQSEAFF. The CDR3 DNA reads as TGCGCCAGCAGAATAGGACAGAGTGAAGCTTTCTTT.

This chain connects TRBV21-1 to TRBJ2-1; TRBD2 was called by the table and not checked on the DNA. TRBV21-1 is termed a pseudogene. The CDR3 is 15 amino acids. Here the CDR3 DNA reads TGTGCCAGCAGCAAAACAAGCGGGGGGGAGAATGAGCAGTTCTTC. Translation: CASSKTSGGENEQFF.

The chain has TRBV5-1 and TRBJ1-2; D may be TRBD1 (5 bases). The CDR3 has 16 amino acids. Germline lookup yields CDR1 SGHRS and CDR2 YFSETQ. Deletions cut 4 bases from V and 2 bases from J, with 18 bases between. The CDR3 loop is CASSLGVVTLNYGYTF. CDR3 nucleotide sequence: TGCGCCAGCAGCCTAGGGGTTGTTACCCTCAACTATGGCTACACCTTC.

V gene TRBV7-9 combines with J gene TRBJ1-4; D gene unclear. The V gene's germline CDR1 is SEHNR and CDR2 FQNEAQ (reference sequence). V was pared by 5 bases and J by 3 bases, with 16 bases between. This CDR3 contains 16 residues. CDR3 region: CASSPGTKHSNEKLFF. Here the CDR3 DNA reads TGTGCCAGCAGCCCCGGTACAAAACACTCTAATGAAAAACTGTTTTTT.